This TCR beta chain was sequenced during a study of blood T cell repertoires in COVID-19 (dated by TCRdb to the early 2020s). The study in broad terms: Collaborator samples came from the United States, Italy and Spain and covered acute and convalescent phases of COVID-19. The material from the prospective study consisted of cDNA or gDNA derived from T cells, B-cell-depleted T cells, or PBMCs. The dataset comprised deeply sampled blood TCRbeta repertoires from subjects exposed to, actively infected with, or recovered from COVID-19. A freely available public database, intended as a resource for researchers studying the immune response to SARS-CoV-2, is where the repertoires were released. The samples were drawn from two sources: the first 160 participants of the ongoing ImmuneRACE study, and fewer than 1,500 subjects contributed by 6 global collaborators. A de-identified subject ID, COVID-19 status, age in years and sex were almost always included in the sample metadata. HLA class I and class II types, where available, came from metadata supplied by the sample provider rather than from assay-based typing. The investigation overall reported the following: The amount of clinical and demographic metadata varied by source and participant and was provided uncurated.

As to this clone: Its target antigen remains unknown. The sample holds no much larger clone one base away, and base qualities are not on file.

The immunoSEQ Assay, a bias-controlled multiplex PCR, was used to amplify TCRbeta CDR3 regions from genomic DNA. Turning to the authors' computational methods: Within the assay, amplification of reference gene primers was used to estimate how many nucleated cells each sample contained. To quantify the absolute abundance of each unique TCRbeta CDR3 rearrangement, sequence reads were collapsed and filtered. For each sample, productive Simpson clonality was calculated by taking the square root of Simpson's diversity index across productive rearrangements. TCRdb's version of the immuneACCESS table is confined to in-frame rearrangements and falls short of the full clone set. An unresolved V gene accounts for under half of the shortfall where checked; the remainder is of unknown origin. That table gives V, J and clone size, and the DNA gave D and trimming. The sample records roughly 100,000 clones, approximately 89% of which are singletons. The biggest ten clones account for 20% of the sample.

From V the trimming removes 6 bases and from J it removes 3 bases, while the gene matches leave 5 bases of the junction unaccounted for. The germline V gene yields MRHNA for CDR1 and SNTAGT for CDR2. The CDR3 spans 15 residues, from the cysteine through the phenylalanine. The sequence is cut down to CDR3 DNA, 45 bases in frame from base 1. Whole blood was collected in K2EDTA tubes by collaborating institutions according to the institutions' own protocols. For TCRbeta analysis, collaborators shipped samples as frozen whole blood, isolated PBMCs, or DNA extracted from either of those sample types. This TCR derives from a human donor in a cohort sampled during active COVID-19. Sequenced input: peripheral blood. The chain is made from TRBV6-4 and TRBJ2-6; 7 bases in the junction line up with TRBD1. The DNA is TGTGCCAGCAGCGGACAGGTCGGTGGGGCCAACGTCCTGACTTTC. Its coded protein is CASSGQVGGANVLTF.